The 31 T cell receptor beta chains reported below all come from one sample, sequenced in a study of shared clonotypes between healthy human individuals. Assay used: immunoSEQ multiplex PCR; TCRdb lists only in-frame clones, some missing. The table lists hundreds of thousands of clones, around 77% of them singletons. The sequenced sample consisted of PBMCs. All receptors derive from a woman aged 40-49 years in good health. Some clones in this sample may be carry-over from other donors' samples.

This clone appeared once. The chain uses TRBV29-1 and TRBJ1-3, with TRBD1 matching 8 bases. Germline V lookup: CDR1 SQVTM, CDR2 ANQGSEA. The CDR3 consists of 13 residues. Trimming took 6 bases from V and 4 from J; bases not matched to a gene: 5. CDR3 region: CSVGQGTGNTIYF. The CDR3 bases are TGCAGCGTCGGACAGGGTACCGGAAACACCATATATTTT.

On this clone itself: Other DNA sequences within the sample encode an identical CDR3. The rearrangement uses TRBV11-1 and TRBJ2-7, with 12 bases that match TRBD2. Germline trimming cut 5 bases from V and 2 bases from J; bases unmatched to any gene: 4. This CDR3 comprises 15 residues. CDR1 and CDR2 from the germline V gene are SGHAT and FQDESV (reference sequence). The CDR3 coding sequence is TGTGCCAGCAGCCCTGGACTAGCGGGGACCTACGAGCAGTACTTC. The encoded protein is CASSPGLAGTYEQYF.

This clone was counted once. The CDR3 here is CSANPKETQYF. The CDR3, as DNA: TGCAGTGCCAACCCGAAAGAGACCCAGTACTTC. The genes are TRBV20-1 and TRBJ2-5; D unclear. Deletions cut 6 bases from V and 3 bases from J, with 8 bases between. CDR1 is DFQATT, CDR2 SNEGSKA, per germline (reference sequence). CDR3 size: 11 residues.

The chain employs TRBV28 and TRBJ2-7, with 10 bases that match TRBD1. Germline trimming cut 5 bases from V and 0 bases from J; bases unmatched to any gene: 4. This CDR3 has 15 amino acids. Germline V gene sequence: CDR1 MDHEN, CDR2 SYDVKM. CDR3 amino acids: CASSPGTGVSYEQYF. The CDR3 DNA is TGTGCCAGCAGTCCCGGGACAGGGGTCTCCTACGAGCAGTACTTC.

The chain has TRBV27 and TRBJ2-5; D unresolved. The V end lost 6 bases, the J end lost 5 bases, and 13 bases lay between the germline ends. The CDR3 is 13 residues long. Germline V gene lookup returns CDR1 MNHEY and CDR2 SMNVEV (reference sequence). The CDR3 bases are TGTGCCAGCAGCTGGCTGGCCAGGGAGACCCAGTACTTC. Translating it yields CASSWLARETQYF.

The V call is TRBV5-1, the J call TRBJ2-7; 13 bases match TRBD2. Germline CDR1 SGHRS, CDR2 YFSETQ. The CDR3 is 13 residues long. The junction had 5 bases not matched to a gene; V was cut back by 7 bases and J by 7 bases. The CDR3 here is CASATSGRWEQYF. DNA of the CDR3: TGCGCCAGCGCGACTAGCGGGAGGTGGGAGCAGTACTTC.

The chain uses TRBV7-9 and TRBJ2-7, with D tentatively TRBD1 (5 bases). The V gene lost 7 bases and the J gene lost 4 bases, with 8 bases spanning the gap. The length of the CDR3 is 11 residues. Germline CDR1 is SEHNR and CDR2 is FQNEAQ (reference sequence). The CDR3 protein is CASTREYEQYF. The CDR3 region has the DNA TGTGCCAGCACCAGGGAATACGAGCAGTACTTC.

This clone was found once. The CDR3 region has the DNA TGTGCCAGCGAGGCGGGACCCTACGAGCAGTACTTC. Amino acids: CASEAGPYEQYF. This chain links TRBV6-6 with TRBJ2-7, with a weak D call TRBD2 (6 bases). Germline CDR1 is MNHNY and CDR2 is SVGAGI (reference sequence). V lost 8 bases and J lost 2, with 10 bases in between. There are 12 residues in the CDR3.

The chain has TRBV7-2 and TRBJ2-4; 11 positions agree with TRBD1. Looked up from germline, CDR1 is SGHTA and CDR2 is FQGNSA. The CDR3 has 15 amino acids. Trimming took 5 bases from V and 7 from J; bases not matched to a gene: 7. CDR3 DNA: TGTGCCAGCAGCGCCCGGACAGGGGGCTTCAACATTCAGTACTTC. This gives the protein CASSARTGGFNIQYF.

This clone appeared once. The rearrangement joins TRBV9 to TRBJ2-4, with TRBD2 identical over 11 bases. Germline loops: CDR1 SGDLS, CDR2 YYNGEE. J gave up 9 bases and V 2 bases, and 1 base lay outside the gene matches. This CDR3 region has 13 residues. In DNA, the CDR3 is TGTGCCAGCAGCGTTAGCGGGAGGGGCATTCAGTACTTC. This translates into CASSVSGRGIQYF.

Of note for this clone: A much larger clone differs from this one at a single base, so this may be a read error. CDR3 in amino acids: CASSLGETPNTEAFF. DNA for the CDR3: TGCGCCAGCAGCTTGGGCGAGACACCCAACACTGAAGCTTTCTTT. This chain joins TRBV5-1 and TRBJ1-1; D remains unclear. CDR1 SGHRS and CDR2 YFSETQ come from the germline V gene. The V end was cut by 0 bases, the J end by 2 bases, with 11 bases between. CDR3 length: 15 residues.

With respect to this clone: This likely reflects a read error, since a far larger clone is one base away. The sample carries other DNA sequences with the same CDR3. The chain carries TRBV11-2 and TRBJ2-5; no clear D gene. Germline CDR1 SGHAT, CDR2 FQNNGV. Trimming took 4 bases from V and 1 from J, leaving 13 bases between them. The CDR3 is made up of 15 amino acids. CDR3 nucleotide sequence: TGTGCCAGCAGCTCCTCTGGTGCACCCCAAGAGACCCAGTACTTC. It translates to CASSSSGAPQETQYF. The full variable domain, its missing parts supplied by reference TRBV11-2 and TRBJ2-5, is EAGVAQSPRYKIIEKRQSVAFWCNPISGHATLYWYQQILGQGPKLLIQFQNNGVVDDSQLPKDRFSAERLKGVDSTLKIQPAKLEDSAVYLCASSSSGAPQETQYFGPGTRLLVL.

The chain joins TRBV7-3 to TRBJ2-2, with D maybe TRBD1 (6 bases). This CDR3 comprises 17 residues. CDR1 SGHTA and CDR2 FQGTGA come from the germline V gene. Trimming pared 5 bases from V and 5 bases from J, leaving 21 bases between. This CDR3 reads CASSPWGNIRGTGELFF. In DNA, the CDR3 is TGTGCCAGCAGCCCCTGGGGGAATATAAGGGGGACCGGGGAGCTGTTTTTT.

The chain carries TRBV5-6 and TRBJ1-4; D is uncertain. CDR1 and CDR2 from the germline V gene are SGHDT and YYEEEE. Trimming pared 4 bases from V and 4 bases from J, leaving 14 bases between. The CDR3 sequence is 15 residues long. CDR3 loop: CASSLHIGINEKLFF. In DNA form, the CDR3 reads TGTGCCAGCAGCCTCCACATCGGGATTAATGAAAAACTGTTTTTT.

The chain joins TRBV10-3 to TRBJ2-1; TRBD2 matches at 7 bases. Germline lookup yields CDR1 ENHRY and CDR2 SYGVKD. The V gene end was trimmed by 4 bases and the J gene end by 10 bases; junction bases not matched to a gene: 19. This CDR3 region has 17 residues. The CDR3 DNA sequence: TGTGCCATCAGTGCATTACCTCGGGACTACCGACTAGGGGAGCAGTTCTTC. This codes for CAISALPRDYRLGEQFF.

The chain has TRBV4-2 and TRBJ1-4; a weak D match, TRBD1 (5 bases). The CDR3 spans 15 residues. Per germline, CDR1 LGHNA and CDR2 YNFKEQ. V was cut by 0 bases and J by 6 bases, with 11 bases left in between. For the CDR3, the DNA is TGTGCCAGCAGCCAAGATCGAAGGGGCCATGAAAAACTGTTTTTT. It translates to CASSQDRRGHEKLFF.

Details on this clone: The sample carries other DNA sequences with the same CDR3. The chain employs TRBV11-2 and TRBJ2-7; D is perhaps TRBD2 (6 bases). The CDR3 spans 15 residues. The germline V gene has CDR1 SGHAT and CDR2 FQNNGV. V was cut by 1 base and J by 3 bases, with 13 bases left in between. The CDR3 DNA reads as TGTGCCAGCAGCTTAGCCGGGGGTCGTCTCTACGAGCAGTACTTC. It translates to CASSLAGGRLYEQYF.

This clone has only a few counts. The rearrangement joins TRBV30 to TRBJ1-1; D gene ambiguous. Trimming removed 4 bases at V and 3 bases at J, with 9 bases between. Germline CDR1 is GTSNPN and CDR2 is SVGIG (reference sequence). The length of the CDR3 is 12 residues. DNA for the CDR3: TGTGCCTGGATCCGAGGCCACACTGAAGCTTTCTTT. Its translation: CAWIRGHTEAFF.

This clone was observed a handful of times. This chain joins TRBV5-6 and TRBJ1-4; 9 positions match TRBD1. From germline, CDR1 is SGHDT and CDR2 YYEEEE. This CDR3 contains 14 residues. V lost 1 base and J lost 7; bases outside the gene matches: 2. CDR3 protein: CASSLPGQGEKLFF. CDR3 nucleotide sequence: TGTGCCAGCAGCTTGCCGGGACAGGGTGAAAAACTGTTTTTT.

The chain joins TRBV4-1 to TRBJ2-7; 8 nucleotides align to TRBD2. This CDR3 is built from 17 residues. Germline V gene lookup returns CDR1 MGHRA and CDR2 YSYEKL. The V and J ends lost 3 bases and 7 bases, in that order; junction bases with no gene match: 17. This CDR3 reads CASSHSGGLAPSWEQYF. In nucleotides, the CDR3 is TGCGCCAGCAGCCACAGCGGCGGACTAGCTCCGTCTTGGGAGCAGTACTTC.

The chain links TRBV5-1 to TRBJ2-7, with D possibly matching TRBD1 (5 bases). Trimming took 0 bases from V and 4 from J, leaving 14 bases between them. CDR3 length: 15 amino acids. CDR1 is SGHRS, CDR2 YFSETQ, per germline. The CDR3 spells CASSLGQQAGYEQYF. The DNA for the CDR3 is TGCGCCAGCAGCTTGGGGCAGCAGGCAGGGTACGAGCAGTACTTC.

The chain links TRBV7-2 to TRBJ1-5, with unresolved D. The CDR3 has 14 amino acids. Germline V gives CDR1 SGHTA, CDR2 FQGNSA. Trimming removed 1 base from V and 1 base from J, with 5 bases in between. DNA of the CDR3: TGTACCAGCAGCTTAGGCCCGAGCAATCAGCCCCAGCATTTT. The encoded protein is CTSSLGPSNQPQHF.

This chain connects TRBV19 to TRBJ1-1, with D perhaps matching TRBD1 (5 bases). CDR1 and CDR2 (germline): LNHDA, SQIVND (reference sequence). Trimming removed 2 bases from V and 9 bases from J, with 10 bases in between. This CDR3 contains 12 residues. CDR3 sequence: CASSIRKGQAFF. CDR3 bases: TGTGCCAGTAGTATAAGGAAGGGACAAGCTTTCTTT.

V and J are TRBV4-2 and TRBJ1-1; D perhaps matches TRBD1 (5 bases). Germline V gives CDR1 LGHNA, CDR2 YNFKEQ. This CDR3 is 14 amino acids long. The V and J ends lost 4 bases and 6 bases respectively, with 15 bases between them. CDR3 protein: CASSLRDAQAEAFF. For the CDR3, the DNA is TGTGCCAGCAGCCTCCGGGACGCCCAGGCTGAAGCTTTCTTT.

This clone appeared a few times. CDR3 protein: CASSLSAGWGEQFF. The CDR3 DNA is TGTGCCAGCAGTTTAAGTGCGGGATGGGGTGAGCAGTTCTTC. This sequence joins TRBV28 and TRBJ2-1; D is possibly TRBD2 (6 bases). Germline V gives CDR1 MDHEN, CDR2 SYDVKM. The CDR3 length is 14 residues. Trimming shortened V by 2 bases and J by 9 bases, and 14 bases separated the two germline ends.

This clone occurred once. The chain recombines TRBV13 with TRBJ2-3, with a possible D match to TRBD2 (6 bases). Per the germline V gene, CDR1 is PRHDT and CDR2 is FYEKMQ (reference sequence). The CDR3 is 15 residues long. With 2 bases removed from V and 4 bases from J, the gap between germline ends came to 13 bases. The CDR3 protein is CASSLTGPGADTQYF. Written as DNA, the CDR3 is TGTGCCAGCAGCTTAACCGGGCCGGGAGCAGATACGCAGTATTTT.

This clone was seen a few times. The chain uses TRBV18 and TRBJ2-5; a possible D gene is TRBD2 (6 bases). V was cut by 6 bases and J by 5 bases, with 19 bases left in between. Germline loops: CDR1 KGHSH, CDR2 LQKENI. The CDR3 loop spans 15 amino acids. The CDR3 sequence is CASSPRAGSGETQYF. The CDR3 DNA reads TGTGCCAGCTCCCCTCGAGCCGGGAGCGGGGAGACCCAGTACTTC.

V gene TRBV11-3 combines with J gene TRBJ2-7; D possibly corresponds to TRBD2 (5 bases). Deletions cut 4 bases from V and 3 bases from J, with 7 bases between. Germline CDR1 is SGHNT and CDR2 is YENEEA. This CDR3 is 12 amino acids long. CDR3 loop: CASSSAGYEQYF. For the CDR3, the DNA is TGTGCCAGCAGCTCGGCGGGCTACGAGCAGTACTTC.

The chain joins TRBV29-1 to TRBJ2-3; D could derive from TRBD1 or TRBD2 (6 bases each). CDR1 and CDR2 (germline): SQVTM, ANQGSEA. Trimming cost V 6 bases and J 4 bases, with 23 bases left between them. This CDR3 has 16 residues. This CDR3 reads CSVGGGDSQMADTQYF. CDR3 nucleotide sequence: TGCAGCGTAGGAGGGGGTGACTCCCAAATGGCAGATACGCAGTATTTT.

V is TRBV7-2 and J is TRBJ2-5; TRBD1 aligns across 10 bases. The trim removed 0 bases at V and 11 bases at J, leaving 9 bases unmatched. The CDR3 length is 15 residues. Germline CDR1 SGHTA, CDR2 FQGNSA. CDR3 DNA sequence: TGTGCCAGCAGCTTAGCGGTAGGACAGGGGGTCTCTCAGTACTTC. Protein product: CASSLAVGQGVSQYF.

This chain links TRBV10-3 with TRBJ2-7; 10 positions agree with TRBD1. This CDR3 is 15 amino acids long. Looked up from germline, CDR1 is ENHRY and CDR2 is SYGVKD. V trimming: 2 bases; J trimming: 3 bases; junction bases outside the gene matches: 4. The CDR3 DNA sequence: TGTGCCATCAGTGAGACCCGGGACAGGGGCTACGAGCAGTACTTC. Residues: CAISETRDRGYEQYF.